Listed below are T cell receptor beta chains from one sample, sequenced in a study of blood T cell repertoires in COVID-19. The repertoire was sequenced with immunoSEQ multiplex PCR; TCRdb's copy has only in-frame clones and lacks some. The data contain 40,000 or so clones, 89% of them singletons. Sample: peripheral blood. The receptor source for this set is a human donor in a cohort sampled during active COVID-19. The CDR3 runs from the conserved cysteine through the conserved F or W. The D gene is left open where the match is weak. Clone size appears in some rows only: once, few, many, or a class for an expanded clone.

CDR3nt: TGCGCCAGCAGTTTAGTTGGCGGGGGGGGCCCCGGGGAGCAGTTCTTC
CDR3aa: CASSLVGGGGPGEQFF
abundance: -
v_gene: TRBV4-1
j_gene: TRBJ2-1
d_gene: TRBD2

CDR3nt: TGTGCCAGCAGCCCCCAGGGGGCGCGAACTGAAGCTTTCTTT
CDR3aa: CASSPQGARTEAFF
abundance: -
v_gene: TRBV9
j_gene: TRBJ1-1
d_gene: TRBD1

CDR3nt: TGTGCCAGCAGTCTCACAACAGGGGGCTATGGCTACACCTTC
CDR3aa: CASSLTTGGYGYTF
abundance: once
v_gene: TRBV6-5
j_gene: TRBJ1-2
d_gene: TRBD1

CDR3nt: TGTGCCAGCAGCTCAGGGGGCGAGCAGTACTTC
CDR3aa: CASSSGGEQYF
abundance: -
v_gene: TRBV9
j_gene: TRBJ2-7
d_gene: TRBD1

CDR3nt: TGTGCCAGTAGCCGGGGGGCACTCAATAGCAATCAGCCCCAGCATTTT
CDR3aa: CASSRGALNSNQPQHF
abundance: -
v_gene: TRBV19
j_gene: TRBJ1-5
d_gene: -

CDR3nt: TGTGCCAGTAGTATCCTTAGCGGGGGTTCCAATGAGCAGTTCTTC
CDR3aa: CASSILSGGSNEQFF
abundance: -
v_gene: TRBV19
j_gene: TRBJ2-1
d_gene: TRBD2

CDR3nt: TGTGCCAGCAGCTCTTATCGGACATCTATGAACACCGGGGAGCTGTTTTTT
CDR3aa: CASSSYRTSMNTGELFF
abundance: -
v_gene: TRBV7-9
j_gene: TRBJ2-2
d_gene: -

CDR3nt: TGTGCCAGCAGCTTAGGACGCGACAGGGGGCTCTACGAGCAGTACTTC
CDR3aa: CASSLGRDRGLYEQYF
abundance: -
v_gene: TRBV11-2
j_gene: TRBJ2-7
d_gene: TRBD1

CDR3nt: TGCGCCAGCAGCTTGGGACTGAACTCTGGAAACACCATATATTTT
CDR3aa: CASSLGLNSGNTIYF
abundance: -
v_gene: TRBV5-1
j_gene: TRBJ1-3
d_gene: -

CDR3nt: TGTGCCAGCAGGACACAGTCCTCCTATGGCTACACCTTC
CDR3aa: CASRTQSSYGYTF
abundance: once
v_gene: TRBV12-3/TRBV12-4
j_gene: TRBJ1-2
d_gene: -

CDR3nt: TGTGCCAGCAGCTTAGACCCCGGGGTCGCTGAAGCTTTCTTT
CDR3aa: CASSLDPGVAEAFF
abundance: -
v_gene: TRBV11-2
j_gene: TRBJ1-1
d_gene: -

CDR3nt: TGTGCCAGCAGTGAAACAGGGTGGGACACTGAAGCTTTCTTT
CDR3aa: CASSETGWDTEAFF
abundance: few
v_gene: TRBV25-1
j_gene: TRBJ1-1
d_gene: -

CDR3nt: TGTGCCAGCAGCTTTGCAGGGAGGGGGTATGAAAAACTGTTTTTT
CDR3aa: CASSFAGRGYEKLFF
abundance: -
v_gene: TRBV7-9
j_gene: TRBJ1-4
d_gene: -

CDR3nt: TGTGCCAGCAGCCTAACTCCGGGACAGCGAACATCACCCCTCCACTTT
CDR3aa: CASSLTPGQRTSPLHF
abundance: -
v_gene: TRBV7-2
j_gene: TRBJ1-6
d_gene: TRBD1

CDR3nt: TGTGCCAGCAGACCGACAGGGGAATATGGCTACACCTTC
CDR3aa: CASRPTGEYGYTF
abundance: -
v_gene: TRBV5-6
j_gene: TRBJ1-2
d_gene: TRBD1

CDR3nt: TGTGCCAGCAATAAAGACAGGGGGAACTACGAGCAGTACTTC
CDR3aa: CASNKDRGNYEQYF
abundance: -
v_gene: TRBV6-5
j_gene: TRBJ2-7
d_gene: TRBD1

CDR3nt: TGTGCCAGCAGTTACCTTGCCGGGGGGGCGTCGGAGACCCAGTACTTC
CDR3aa: CASSYLAGGASETQYF
abundance: -
v_gene: TRBV6-5
j_gene: TRBJ2-5
d_gene: TRBD2

CDR3nt: TGTGCCAGCAGCCGGGGAGAAAAACTGTTTTTT
CDR3aa: CASSRGEKLFF
abundance: -
v_gene: TRBV7-9
j_gene: TRBJ1-4
d_gene: -

CDR3nt: TGTGCCAGTACCCCGGGAGGATGGAATCAGCCCCAGCATTTT
CDR3aa: CASTPGGWNQPQHF
abundance: -
v_gene: TRBV19
j_gene: TRBJ1-5
d_gene: -

CDR3nt: TGTGCCAGTAGTGTCCAGATCTCCTATAATTCACCCCTCCACTTT
CDR3aa: CASSVQISYNSPLHF
abundance: -
v_gene: TRBV19
j_gene: TRBJ1-6
d_gene: -

CDR3nt: TGTGCCAGCAGCCGAGGACTCGTGAACACTGAAGCTTTCTTT
CDR3aa: CASSRGLVNTEAFF
abundance: -
v_gene: TRBV7-8
j_gene: TRBJ1-1
d_gene: -

CDR3nt: TGTGCCAGCAGCACTTGGGCGGGGATGAACACTGAAGCTTTCTTT
CDR3aa: CASSTWAGMNTEAFF
abundance: -
v_gene: TRBV7-9
j_gene: TRBJ1-1
d_gene: -

CDR3nt: TGTGCCAGCAGTTTCGAGGGATACGAGCAGTACTTC
CDR3aa: CASSFEGYEQYF
abundance: -
v_gene: TRBV12-3/TRBV12-4
j_gene: TRBJ2-7
d_gene: -

CDR3nt: TGCGCCAGCAGCTTGGAACAGGGGGTCACTGAAGCTTTCTTT
CDR3aa: CASSLEQGVTEAFF
abundance: once
v_gene: TRBV5-1
j_gene: TRBJ1-1
d_gene: TRBD1

CDR3nt: TGTGCCAGCAGCGTGAGTCGTGAAAAACTGTTTTTT
CDR3aa: CASSVSREKLFF
abundance: -
v_gene: TRBV9
j_gene: TRBJ1-4
d_gene: -

CDR3nt: TGTGCCAGCAGCTTAGTAACGGGGGGAGTTTACGAGCAGTACTTC
CDR3aa: CASSLVTGGVYEQYF
abundance: -
v_gene: TRBV7-2
j_gene: TRBJ2-7
d_gene: TRBD2

CDR3nt: TGTGCCAGCAGCCCCTCGATGGGGCTGAGCTCCTACGAGCAGTACTTC
CDR3aa: CASSPSMGLSSYEQYF
abundance: few
v_gene: TRBV9
j_gene: TRBJ2-7
d_gene: -

CDR3nt: TGCGCCAGCAGCCAAGACGACAGGGGTTTCACTGAAGCTTTCTTT
CDR3aa: CASSQDDRGFTEAFF
abundance: -
v_gene: TRBV4-1
j_gene: TRBJ1-1
d_gene: TRBD1

CDR3nt: TGTGCCAGCAGTTACTCGACAGTGAGATTGTATACTGAAGCTTTCTTT
CDR3aa: CASSYSTVRLYTEAFF
abundance: once
v_gene: TRBV6-5
j_gene: TRBJ1-1
d_gene: -

CDR3nt: TGTGCCAGCAGTTACCGCGGACAGAGCTACGAGCAGTACTTC
CDR3aa: CASSYRGQSYEQYF
abundance: few
v_gene: TRBV6-2/TRBV6-3
j_gene: TRBJ2-7
d_gene: -

CDR3nt: TGCAGCGCCCAGAGGGACACCACCTACGAGCAGTACTTC
CDR3aa: CSAQRDTTYEQYF
abundance: -
v_gene: TRBV29-1
j_gene: TRBJ2-7
d_gene: -

CDR3nt: TGTGCCAGCAGCTGGGGGACAGGATCCTACGAGCAGTACTTC
CDR3aa: CASSWGTGSYEQYF
abundance: few
v_gene: TRBV5-4
j_gene: TRBJ2-7
d_gene: TRBD1

CDR3nt: TGTGCCAGCAGCGTCCTGAGTTCTGGAAACACCATATATTTT
CDR3aa: CASSVLSSGNTIYF
abundance: -
v_gene: TRBV9
j_gene: TRBJ1-3
d_gene: -

CDR3nt: TGTGCCAGCAGCCAAGATTCGCTGAGTCCTTACTATGGCTACACCTTC
CDR3aa: CASSQDSLSPYYGYTF
abundance: -
v_gene: TRBV3-1/TRBV3-2
j_gene: TRBJ1-2
d_gene: -

CDR3nt: TGTGCCAGCAGCGCGTACAGGGGGCTGAACACTGAAGCTTTCTTT
CDR3aa: CASSAYRGLNTEAFF
abundance: -
v_gene: TRBV9
j_gene: TRBJ1-1
d_gene: TRBD1

CDR3nt: TGTGCCAGTAGTATACGTCCAGGTCCTAACTATGGCTACACCTTC
CDR3aa: CASSIRPGPNYGYTF
abundance: -
v_gene: TRBV19
j_gene: TRBJ1-2
d_gene: -

CDR3nt: TGTGCCAGCAGTTACTCAGGCGGGACCACCGGGGAGCTGTTTTTT
CDR3aa: CASSYSGGTTGELFF
abundance: -
v_gene: TRBV6-5
j_gene: TRBJ2-2
d_gene: -

CDR3nt: TGTGCCAGCAGCTTACCGCCAGGACTCTCTGGAAACACCATATATTTT
CDR3aa: CASSLPPGLSGNTIYF
abundance: -
v_gene: TRBV7-9
j_gene: TRBJ1-3
d_gene: -

CDR3nt: TGTGCCAGCAACAGGGGGCATCCTGGGGCCAACGTCCTGACTTTC
CDR3aa: CASNRGHPGANVLTF
abundance: -
v_gene: TRBV2
j_gene: TRBJ2-6
d_gene: TRBD1

CDR3nt: TGTGCCAGCAGTGAAGCGCTTGGACTAGGAAACACCATATATTTT
CDR3aa: CASSEALGLGNTIYF
abundance: -
v_gene: TRBV2
j_gene: TRBJ1-3
d_gene: -

CDR3nt: TGTGCCAGCAGCGCAGGGGACGAGCAGTACTTC
CDR3aa: CASSAGDEQYF
abundance: -
v_gene: TRBV7-9
j_gene: TRBJ2-7
d_gene: -

CDR3nt: TGTGCCAGCAGCGTAGATCCGGGGGGAAATTCACCCCTCCACTTT
CDR3aa: CASSVDPGGNSPLHF
abundance: -
v_gene: TRBV9
j_gene: TRBJ1-6
d_gene: -

CDR3nt: TGTGCCAGCAGTTACGGGACAGGGGCTAACGAAAAACTGTTTTTT
CDR3aa: CASSYGTGANEKLFF
abundance: -
v_gene: TRBV6-5
j_gene: TRBJ1-4
d_gene: TRBD1

CDR3nt: TGTGCCAGCAGTACCCGGGGGAGCGGTCCAGGGTACTTC
CDR3aa: CASSTRGSGPGYF
abundance: -
v_gene: TRBV6-5
j_gene: TRBJ2-7
d_gene: -

CDR3nt: TGTGCCAGCAGTTCCCCGGGACAGGGTAGACACGAGCAGTACTTC
CDR3aa: CASSSPGQGRHEQYF
abundance: -
v_gene: TRBV6-5
j_gene: TRBJ2-7
d_gene: TRBD1

CDR3nt: TGTGCCAGCACCGGAGGGGTGAACACTGAAGCTTTCTTT
CDR3aa: CASTGGVNTEAFF
abundance: -
v_gene: TRBV6-5
j_gene: TRBJ1-1
d_gene: -

CDR3nt: TGTGCCAGCAGCCAAGGAGTAGCATCCGAGCAGTACTTC
CDR3aa: CASSQGVASEQYF
abundance: -
v_gene: TRBV4-2
j_gene: TRBJ2-7
d_gene: -

CDR3nt: TGTGCCAGCAGTGGACAGAATCATAATTCACCCCTCCACTTT
CDR3aa: CASSGQNHNSPLHF
abundance: -
v_gene: TRBV25-1
j_gene: TRBJ1-6
d_gene: -

CDR3nt: TGTGCCAGTAGTCCCCGGGACAGTATCTACGAGCAGTACTTC
CDR3aa: CASSPRDSIYEQYF
abundance: -
v_gene: TRBV19
j_gene: TRBJ2-7
d_gene: TRBD1

CDR3nt: TGTGCCAGCAGCCAACAGACTGGAAACACCATATATTTT
CDR3aa: CASSQQTGNTIYF
abundance: -
v_gene: TRBV6-7
j_gene: TRBJ1-3
d_gene: -

CDR3nt: TGTGCCACCAGCAGAGAGACAGGGGATAATTCACCCCTCCACTTT
CDR3aa: CATSRETGDNSPLHF
abundance: -
v_gene: TRBV15
j_gene: TRBJ1-6
d_gene: TRBD1